This is a list of T cell receptor beta chains from one sample in a study of blood T cell repertoires in COVID-19. Clones were read by immunoSEQ multiplex PCR, and TCRdb kept only the in-frame ones, dropping some. This table holds 120,000 to 150,000 clones, over 75% found once. Sequenced material: peripheral blood. The receptors here all came from a man aged 60-69 years with active or convalescent COVID-19. The CDR3 runs from the conserved cysteine through the conserved F or W. The D gene is left open where the match is weak. Expanded clones are given a class, and other clones once, few, many or no size at all.

V gene	J gene	clone size	D gene	CDR3 DNA	CDR3 protein
TRBV6-5	TRBJ1-3	.	.	TGTGCCAGCAGTCGGGCCACCACGGGAGGAAACACCATATATTTT	CASSRATTGGNTIYF
TRBV11-3	TRBJ2-5	once	TRBD1	TGTGCCAGCAGCTCGCGGACAGGGGTCGGGGAGACCCAGTACTTC	CASSSRTGVGETQYF
TRBV5-5	TRBJ2-3	.	TRBD1	TGTGCCAGCAGCCTTACAGGGGGTCGCACAGATACGCAGTATTTT	CASSLTGGRTDTQYF
TRBV28	TRBJ1-1	.	TRBD1	TGTGCCAGCAGACGGAACAGGGGGCGAAACACTGAAGCTTTCTTT	CASRRNRGRNTEAFF
TRBV6-5	TRBJ2-7	.	.	TGTGCCAGCACCCTCTCCGCCGGGGGCTCCTACGAGCAGTACTTC	CASTLSAGGSYEQYF
TRBV6-1	TRBJ2-2	.	.	TGTGCCAGCAGTGAAGCGCTTTCAACAGGGGAGCTGTTTTTT	CASSEALSTGELFF
TRBV24-1	TRBJ2-3	.	.	TGTGCCACCAAACGGTCAGGGGCCCGCACAGATACGCGGTATTTT	CATKRSGARTDTRYF
TRBV28	TRBJ1-3	once	.	TGTGCCAGCACCCTCGTAGGGGCAAACACCATATATTTT	CASTLVGANTIYF
TRBV18	TRBJ2-1	once	.	TGTGCCAGCTCACAGCGGTACCTTCCGTTCTTC	CASSQRYLPFF
TRBV5-1	TRBJ1-1	.	TRBD1	TGCGCCAGTAAGCCCCCGGGACAGACGAACACTGAAGCTTTCTTT	CASKPPGQTNTEAFF
TRBV6-1	TRBJ2-7	.	TRBD2	TGTGCCAGCAGGACTAGCGGGAGCTCCTACGAGCAGTACTTC	CASRTSGSSYEQYF
TRBV20-1	TRBJ2-5	once	TRBD1	TGCAGTGGACCAGGGGGAGAGACCCAGTACTTC	CSGPGGETQYF
TRBV3-1/TRBV3-2	TRBJ2-5	.	TRBD1	TGTGCCAGCTCGACAGGGTTTGGGGAGACCCAGTACTTC	CASSTGFGETQYF
TRBV5-1	TRBJ2-2	.	.	TGCGCCAGCAGCCCTGGGAGCCTCGCGAACACCGGGGAGCTGTTTTTT	CASSPGSLANTGELFF
TRBV30	TRBJ2-6	.	.	TGTGCCTGGAGTGTGGTCTACTCTGGGGCCAACGTCCTGACTTTC	CAWSVVYSGANVLTF
TRBV15	TRBJ2-7	.	.	TGTGCCACCAGCGCAAACCGGGCGGGATTGATTATCCCCTACGAGCAGTACTTC	CATSANRAGLIIPYEQYF
TRBV7-3	TRBJ2-2	.	.	TGTGCCAGCAGCCGGGGACTGCGCAACACCGGGGAGCTGTTTTTT	CASSRGLRNTGELFF
TRBV6-9	TRBJ2-5	.	TRBD1	TGTGCCAGCAGTGCACTTACAGGGGTGCAAGAGACCCAGTACTTC	CASSALTGVQETQYF
TRBV18	TRBJ2-7	.	.	TGTGCCAGCTCACCCTCGGTTGAAGCCTACGAGCAGTACTTC	CASSPSVEAYEQYF
TRBV19	TRBJ2-1	.	TRBD2	TGTGCCAGTAGTCTCCTAGCGGGAGGGTCAAATGAGCAGTTCTTC	CASSLLAGGSNEQFF
TRBV5-1	TRBJ2-2	.	.	TGCGCCAGCAGCTTGGGCGGGGCCGTATCGAACACCGGGGAGCTGTTTTTT	CASSLGGAVSNTGELFF
TRBV7-8	TRBJ1-5	.	.	TGTGCCAGCAGCTTAATCCCCCAGGGGCCCCAGCATTTT	CASSLIPQGPQHF
TRBV14	TRBJ1-2	.	.	TGTGCCAGCAGCCAAGATGGGGAGATATTAAGCTATGGCTACACCTTC	CASSQDGEILSYGYTF
TRBV5-1	TRBJ2-3	.	TRBD1	TGCGCCAGCAGCTTGGCCGGGACAGGGTCATCAGTCACAGATACGCAGTATTTT	CASSLAGTGSSVTDTQYF
TRBV7-2	TRBJ2-6	.	.	TGTGCCAGCAGATCTGCCGGGAGCAACGTCCTGACTTTC	CASRSAGSNVLTF
TRBV29-1	TRBJ1-4	.	TRBD1	TGCAGCGCCGGCCTCAGGGGGCTCGAGGAAAAACTGTTTTTT	CSAGLRGLEEKLFF
TRBV18	TRBJ2-7	few	TRBD1	TGTGCCAGCTCACCCGGGACAGACTCCTACGAGCAGTACTTC	CASSPGTDSYEQYF
TRBV30	TRBJ2-7	.	.	TGTGCCTGGAGTCCCGGGTTAGGGCAGTACTTC	CAWSPGLGQYF
TRBV7-2	TRBJ2-7	.	TRBD1	TGTGCCAGCAGCTCGGACAGGGGTCCCTACGAGCAGTACTTC	CASSSDRGPYEQYF
TRBV28	TRBJ2-3	.	.	TGTGCCAGCAGCCTAGAGGCGGTGGACTTTCGGGCAGATACGCAGTATTTT	CASSLEAVDFRADTQYF
TRBV6-4	TRBJ1-6	once	TRBD1	TGTGCCAGCAGTGAACAGGGGAGATCACCCCTCCACTTT	CASSEQGRSPLHF
TRBV5-6	TRBJ2-3	.	TRBD2	TGTGCCAGCAGCTCGGGACTAGGCTTCGATACGCAGTATTTT	CASSSGLGFDTQYF
TRBV11-3	TRBJ1-1	few	.	TGTGCCAGCAGCTTAGACAGGTTTGCTGAAGCTTTCTTT	CASSLDRFAEAFF
TRBV2	TRBJ2-2	.	.	TGTGCCAGCGGGGGAGGTACTAACACCGGGGAGCTGTTTTTT	CASGGGTNTGELFF
TRBV28	TRBJ2-7	.	.	TGTGCCAGCCTAAAATCCCCCTACGAGCAGTACTTC	CASLKSPYEQYF
TRBV19	TRBJ1-2	many	TRBD1	TGTGCCAGTAGTCTAGACAGGGTCGATGGCTACACCTTC	CASSLDRVDGYTF
TRBV5-1	TRBJ1-2	.	.	TGCGCCAGCAGCCCCGGAGGGCAGGGTGGCTACACCTTC	CASSPGGQGGYTF
TRBV3-1/TRBV3-2	TRBJ2-5	.	.	TGTGCCAGCAGCCAAGATCTCGAGACCCAGTACTTC	CASSQDLETQYF
TRBV28	TRBJ1-3	.	TRBD1	TGTGCCAGCAGTCACCGGACAGGGATCGGAAACACCATATATTTT	CASSHRTGIGNTIYF
TRBV25-1	TRBJ2-1	.	TRBD1	TGTGCCAGCAGCCCGTACAGACAGGGGGGGACCTACAATGAGCAGTTCTTC	CASSPYRQGGTYNEQFF
TRBV7-2	TRBJ2-2	.	.	TGTGCCAGCAGCTACGAACAGGCCGGGGAGCTGTTTTTT	CASSYEQAGELFF
TRBV28	TRBJ2-7	.	.	TGTGCCAGCAGTTTATCGGACACCTTGTCCTCCTACGAGCAGTACTTC	CASSLSDTLSSYEQYF
TRBV3-1/TRBV3-2	TRBJ2-5	few	TRBD1	TGTGCCGCGGCGACAGGGGTCCGGAAGACCCAGTACTTC	CAAATGVRKTQYF
TRBV5-1	TRBJ2-2	.	TRBD1	TGCGCCAGCAGCGTCAGACAGGGAAACACCGGGGAGCTGTTTTTT	CASSVRQGNTGELFF
TRBV3-1/TRBV3-2	TRBJ2-7	.	TRBD2	TGTGCCAGCAGCCAATACGGGACTAGCGGGGACGAGCAGTACTTC	CASSQYGTSGDEQYF
TRBV19	TRBJ1-4	.	.	TGTGCCAGTAGTCTCCAGAGCAGGGAAAAACTGTTTTTT	CASSLQSREKLFF
TRBV12-5	TRBJ2-1	.	.	TGTGCTAGTGGCCCCCCGGGTTTAAATGATGAGCAGTTCTTC	CASGPPGLNDEQFF
TRBV28	TRBJ2-7	.	TRBD2	TGTGCCAGCAGTACCCGGACTAGCGGGAGATTGTACGAGCAGTACTTC	CASSTRTSGRLYEQYF
TRBV7-9	TRBJ2-2	few	.	TGTGCCAGCAGCGAGGCGGGTACCAACACCGGGGAGCTGTTTTTT	CASSEAGTNTGELFF
TRBV19	TRBJ2-1	.	TRBD2	TGTGCCAGTAGTATACTAGCGGGAGGGTATGAGCAGTTCTTC	CASSILAGGYEQFF
TRBV11-2	TRBJ2-3	.	TRBD2	TGTGCCAGCAGCTCTACTAGCGGGAGGGCCCTTGATACGCAGTATTTT	CASSSTSGRALDTQYF
TRBV11-3	TRBJ1-6	.	.	TGTGCCAGCACCCTACCTACACCCCTCCACTTT	CASTLPTPLHF
TRBV23-1	TRBJ2-1	.	TRBD1	TGCGCCAGCAGTCATATACAGGGGCCCTCCTACAATGAGCAGTTCTTC	CASSHIQGPSYNEQFF
TRBV7-2	TRBJ2-2	.	.	TGTGCCAGCAGCTTAGACCAGCGGATATTCACCGGGGAGCTGTTTTTT	CASSLDQRIFTGELFF
TRBV7-3	TRBJ2-2	.	TRBD2	TGTGCCAGCAGCCCTCGTGGGAGGGCCGGAGGCGGGGAGCTGTTTTTT	CASSPRGRAGGGELFF
TRBV7-2	TRBJ2-7	.	TRBD1	TGTGCCAGCAGCTTAGGGACAGGGTACGAGCAGTACTTC	CASSLGTGYEQYF
TRBV2	TRBJ2-1	.	.	TGTGCCAGCAGTGAAAGGGCAGGGCGCGAGCAGTTCTTC	CASSERAGREQFF
TRBV6-5	TRBJ2-1	.	.	TGTGCCAGCAGTTACTCGCGGGGTGGGGGCTACAATGAGCAGTTCTTC	CASSYSRGGGYNEQFF
TRBV29-1	TRBJ1-4	few	.	TGCAGCGTCGGCGGCAGATCTAATGAAAAACTGTTTTTT	CSVGGRSNEKLFF
TRBV7-2	TRBJ2-7	few	.	TGTGCCAGCAGCTTCGGTATTTGGGAGAGGTTTGGCGAGCAGTACTTC	CASSFGIWERFGEQYF